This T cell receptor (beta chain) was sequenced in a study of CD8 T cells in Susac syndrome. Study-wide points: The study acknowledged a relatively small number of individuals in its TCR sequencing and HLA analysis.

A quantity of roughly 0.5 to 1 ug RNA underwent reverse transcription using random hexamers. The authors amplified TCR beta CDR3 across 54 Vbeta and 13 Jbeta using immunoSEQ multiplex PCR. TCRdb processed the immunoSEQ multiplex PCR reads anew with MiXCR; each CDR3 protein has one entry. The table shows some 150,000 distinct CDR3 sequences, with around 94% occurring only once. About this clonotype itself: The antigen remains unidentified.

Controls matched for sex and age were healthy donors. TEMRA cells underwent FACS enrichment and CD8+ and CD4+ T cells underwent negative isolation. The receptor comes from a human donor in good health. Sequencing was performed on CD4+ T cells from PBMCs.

CDR3 sequence (DNA): TGTGCCAGTAGTATACAACGCAACTCTGGAAACACCATATATTTT. It codes for CASSIQRNSGNTIYF. The V and J genes are TRBV19 and TRBJ1-3; D unclear. V was shortened by 2 bases and J by 0 bases, with 8 bases between the two germline ends. The CDR3 contains 15 residues. In germline, CDR1 is LNHDA, CDR2 SQIVND (reference sequence).